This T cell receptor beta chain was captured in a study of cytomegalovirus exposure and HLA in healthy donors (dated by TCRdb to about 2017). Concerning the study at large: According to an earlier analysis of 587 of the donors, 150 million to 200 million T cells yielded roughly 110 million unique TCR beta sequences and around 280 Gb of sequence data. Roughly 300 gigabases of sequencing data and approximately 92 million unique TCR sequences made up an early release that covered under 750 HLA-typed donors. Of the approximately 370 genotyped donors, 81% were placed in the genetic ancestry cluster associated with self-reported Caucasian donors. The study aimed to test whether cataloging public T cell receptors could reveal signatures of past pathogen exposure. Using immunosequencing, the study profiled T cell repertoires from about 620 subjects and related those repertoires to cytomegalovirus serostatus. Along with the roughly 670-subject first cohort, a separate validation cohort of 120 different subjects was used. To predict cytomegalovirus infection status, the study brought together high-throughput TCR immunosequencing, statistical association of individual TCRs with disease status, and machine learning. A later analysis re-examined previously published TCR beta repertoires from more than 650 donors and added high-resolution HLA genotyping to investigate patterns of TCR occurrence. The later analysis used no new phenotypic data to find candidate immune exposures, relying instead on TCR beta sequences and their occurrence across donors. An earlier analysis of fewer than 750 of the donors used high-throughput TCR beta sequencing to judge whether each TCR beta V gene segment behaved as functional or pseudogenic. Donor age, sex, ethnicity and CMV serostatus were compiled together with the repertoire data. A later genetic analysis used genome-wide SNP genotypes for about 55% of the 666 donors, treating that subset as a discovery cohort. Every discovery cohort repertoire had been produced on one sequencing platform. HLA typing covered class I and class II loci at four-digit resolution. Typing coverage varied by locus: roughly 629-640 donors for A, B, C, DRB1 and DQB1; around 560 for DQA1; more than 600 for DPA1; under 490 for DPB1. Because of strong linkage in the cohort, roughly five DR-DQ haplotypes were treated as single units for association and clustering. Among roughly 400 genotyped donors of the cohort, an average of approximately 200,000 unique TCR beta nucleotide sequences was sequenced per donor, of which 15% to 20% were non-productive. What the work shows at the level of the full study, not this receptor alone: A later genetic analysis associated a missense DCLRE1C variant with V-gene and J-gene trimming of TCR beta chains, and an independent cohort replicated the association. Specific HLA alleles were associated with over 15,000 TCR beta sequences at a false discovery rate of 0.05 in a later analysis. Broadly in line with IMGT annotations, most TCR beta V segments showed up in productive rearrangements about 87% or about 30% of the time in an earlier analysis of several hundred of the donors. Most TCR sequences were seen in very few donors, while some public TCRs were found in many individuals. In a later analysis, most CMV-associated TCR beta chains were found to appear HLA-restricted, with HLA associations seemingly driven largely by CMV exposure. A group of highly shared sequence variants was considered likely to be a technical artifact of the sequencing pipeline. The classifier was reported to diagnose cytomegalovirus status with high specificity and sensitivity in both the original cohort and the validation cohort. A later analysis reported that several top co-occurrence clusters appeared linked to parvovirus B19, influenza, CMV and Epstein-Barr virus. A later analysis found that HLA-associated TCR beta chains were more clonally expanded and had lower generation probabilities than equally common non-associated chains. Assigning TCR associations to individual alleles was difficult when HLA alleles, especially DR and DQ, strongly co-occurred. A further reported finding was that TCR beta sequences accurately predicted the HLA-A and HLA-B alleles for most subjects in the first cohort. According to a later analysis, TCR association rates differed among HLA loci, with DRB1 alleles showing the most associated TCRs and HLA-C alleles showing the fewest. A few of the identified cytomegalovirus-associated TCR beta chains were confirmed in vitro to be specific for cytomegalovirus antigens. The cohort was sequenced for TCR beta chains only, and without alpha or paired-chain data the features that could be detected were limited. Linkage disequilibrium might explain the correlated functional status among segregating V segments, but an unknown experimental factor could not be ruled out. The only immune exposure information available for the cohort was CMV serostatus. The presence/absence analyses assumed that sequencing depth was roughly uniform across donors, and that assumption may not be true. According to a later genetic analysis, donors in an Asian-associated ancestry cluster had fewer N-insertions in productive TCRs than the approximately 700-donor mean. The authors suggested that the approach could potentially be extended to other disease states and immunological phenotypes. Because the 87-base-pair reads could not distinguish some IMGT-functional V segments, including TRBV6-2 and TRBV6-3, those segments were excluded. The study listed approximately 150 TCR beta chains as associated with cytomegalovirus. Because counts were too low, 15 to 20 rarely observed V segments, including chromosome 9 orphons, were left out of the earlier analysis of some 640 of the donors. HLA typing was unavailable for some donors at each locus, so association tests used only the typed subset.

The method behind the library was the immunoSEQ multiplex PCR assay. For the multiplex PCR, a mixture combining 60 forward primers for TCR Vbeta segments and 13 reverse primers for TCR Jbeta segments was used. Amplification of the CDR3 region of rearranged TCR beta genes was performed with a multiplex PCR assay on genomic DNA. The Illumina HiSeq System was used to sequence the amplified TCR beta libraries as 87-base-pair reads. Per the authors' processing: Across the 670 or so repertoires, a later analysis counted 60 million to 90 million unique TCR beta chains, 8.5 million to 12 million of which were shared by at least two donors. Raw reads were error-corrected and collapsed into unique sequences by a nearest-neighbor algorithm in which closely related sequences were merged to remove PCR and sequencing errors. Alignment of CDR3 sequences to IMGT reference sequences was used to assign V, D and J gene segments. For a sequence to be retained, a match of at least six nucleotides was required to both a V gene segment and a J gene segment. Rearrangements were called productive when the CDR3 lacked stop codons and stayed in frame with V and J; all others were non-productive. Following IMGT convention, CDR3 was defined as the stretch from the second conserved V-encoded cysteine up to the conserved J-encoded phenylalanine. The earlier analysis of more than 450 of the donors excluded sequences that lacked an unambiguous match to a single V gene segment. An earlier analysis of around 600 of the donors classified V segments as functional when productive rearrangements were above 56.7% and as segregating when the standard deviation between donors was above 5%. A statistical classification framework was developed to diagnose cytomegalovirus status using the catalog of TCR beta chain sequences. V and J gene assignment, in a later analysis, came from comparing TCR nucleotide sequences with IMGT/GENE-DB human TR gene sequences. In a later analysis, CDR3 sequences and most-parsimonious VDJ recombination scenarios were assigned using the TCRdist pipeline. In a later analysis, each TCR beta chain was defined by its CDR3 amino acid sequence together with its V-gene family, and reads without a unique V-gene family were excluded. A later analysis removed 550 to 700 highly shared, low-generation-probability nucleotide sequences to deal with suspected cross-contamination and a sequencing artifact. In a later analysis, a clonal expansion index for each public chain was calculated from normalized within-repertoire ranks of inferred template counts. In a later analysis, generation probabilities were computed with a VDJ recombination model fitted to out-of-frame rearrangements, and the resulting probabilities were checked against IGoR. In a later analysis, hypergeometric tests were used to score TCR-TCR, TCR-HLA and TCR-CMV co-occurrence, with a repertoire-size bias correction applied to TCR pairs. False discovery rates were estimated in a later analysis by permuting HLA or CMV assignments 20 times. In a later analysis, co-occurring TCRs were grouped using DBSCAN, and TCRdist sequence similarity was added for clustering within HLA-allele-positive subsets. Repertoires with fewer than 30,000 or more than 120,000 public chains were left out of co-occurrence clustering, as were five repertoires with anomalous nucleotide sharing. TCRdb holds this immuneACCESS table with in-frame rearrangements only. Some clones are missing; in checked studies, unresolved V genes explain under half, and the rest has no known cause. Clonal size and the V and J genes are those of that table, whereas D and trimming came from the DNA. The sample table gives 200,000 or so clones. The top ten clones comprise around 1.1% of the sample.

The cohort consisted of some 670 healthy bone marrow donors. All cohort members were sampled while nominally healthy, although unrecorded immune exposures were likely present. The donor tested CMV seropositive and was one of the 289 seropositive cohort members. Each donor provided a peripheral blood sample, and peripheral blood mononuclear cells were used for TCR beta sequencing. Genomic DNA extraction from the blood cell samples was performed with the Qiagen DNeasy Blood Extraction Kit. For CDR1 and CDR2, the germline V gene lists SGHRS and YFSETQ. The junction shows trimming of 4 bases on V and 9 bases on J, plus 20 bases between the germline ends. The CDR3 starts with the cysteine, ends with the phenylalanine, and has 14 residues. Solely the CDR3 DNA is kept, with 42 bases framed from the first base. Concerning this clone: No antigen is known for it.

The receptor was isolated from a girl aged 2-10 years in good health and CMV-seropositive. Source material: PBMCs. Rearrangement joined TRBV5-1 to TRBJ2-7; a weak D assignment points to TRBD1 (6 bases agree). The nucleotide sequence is TGCGCCAGCAGCCCGGACAGAATGGGACGGGGGCAGTACTTC. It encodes CASSPDRMGRGQYF.